A selection of T cell receptor beta chains follows, all from one sample in a study of early T cells in non-severe SARS-CoV-2 infection. TCRdb fed the 5' RACE reads into MiXCR, producing one record per CDR3 protein. The table lists some 85,000 distinct CDR3 sequences, about an eighth of them singletons. The sequenced sample consisted of whole blood. Receptor source: an adult who was a healthcare worker with PCR-confirmed SARS-CoV-2 infection or an uninfected control (not recorded which). CDR3s include the opening cysteine and the closing phenylalanine or tryptophan. The order of the fields is J gene, D gene, V gene, clone size, CDR3 protein, CDR3 DNA. A D gene is named only where the DNA matches it firmly. The listing skips clone size in some rows; elsewhere it reads once, few, many or a size class.

j_call: TRBJ2-5; d_call: NA; v_call: TRBV7-2; clone_size: many; cdr3_aa: CASSFGGGTQYF; cdr3_nt: TGTGCCAGCAGCTTTGGCGGCGGGACCCAGTACTTC
j_call: TRBJ1-5; d_call: TRBD1; v_call: TRBV28; clone_size: many; cdr3_aa: CASSSPDREYQPQHF; cdr3_nt: TGTGCCAGCAGTTCGCCGGACAGGGAATATCAGCCCCAGCATTTT
j_call: TRBJ2-3; d_call: NA; v_call: TRBV29-1; clone_size: many; cdr3_aa: CSVEESAVTQYF; cdr3_nt: TGCAGCGTTGAAGAGTCAGCGGTTACGCAGTATTTT
j_call: TRBJ1-6; d_call: NA; v_call: TRBV11-1; clone_size: many; cdr3_aa: CASSLDRNSPLHF; cdr3_nt: TGTGCCAGCAGCCTTGACAGGAATTCACCCCTCCACTTT
j_call: TRBJ1-2; d_call: NA; v_call: TRBV27; clone_size: few; cdr3_aa: CASSLKGGPSYGYTF; cdr3_nt: TGTGCCAGCAGTTTGAAAGGGGGTCCGAGCTATGGCTACACCTTC
j_call: TRBJ2-5; d_call: NA; v_call: TRBV12-3/TRBV12-4; clone_size: NA; cdr3_aa: CASSLEGTGRPQETQYF; cdr3_nt: TGTGCCAGCAGTTTAGAGGGCACGGGACGGCCTCAAGAGACCCAGTACTTC
j_call: TRBJ1-1; d_call: TRBD1; v_call: TRBV5-1; clone_size: NA; cdr3_aa: CASSLRSQGAMNTEAFF; cdr3_nt: TGCGCCAGCAGCTTGAGGTCTCAGGGGGCGATGAACACTGAAGCTTTCTTT
j_call: TRBJ1-1; d_call: NA; v_call: TRBV10-3; clone_size: NA; cdr3_aa: CAISEQVLFAEAFF; cdr3_nt: TGTGCCATCAGTGAGCAGGTTTTGTTTGCTGAAGCTTTCTTT
j_call: TRBJ1-2; d_call: NA; v_call: TRBV13; clone_size: NA; cdr3_aa: CASNPGGGAYGYTF; cdr3_nt: TGTGCCAGCAACCCCGGAGGTGGCGCATATGGCTACACCTTC
j_call: TRBJ1-5; d_call: NA; v_call: TRBV6-5; clone_size: few; cdr3_aa: CASRDSPDQPQHF; cdr3_nt: TGTGCCAGCAGAGACAGCCCCGATCAGCCCCAGCATTTT
j_call: TRBJ2-3; d_call: NA; v_call: TRBV10-3; clone_size: NA; cdr3_aa: CAISESEDTQYF; cdr3_nt: TGTGCCATCAGTGAGTCAGAAGATACGCAGTATTTT
j_call: TRBJ2-7; d_call: TRBD2; v_call: TRBV14; clone_size: few; cdr3_aa: CASSPDPRLAGVYEQYF; cdr3_nt: TGTGCCAGCAGCCCCGACCCCCGGCTAGCGGGGGTTTACGAGCAGTACTTC
j_call: TRBJ2-7; d_call: NA; v_call: TRBV7-8; clone_size: NA; cdr3_aa: CASSSFTGWVGNEQYF; cdr3_nt: TGTGCCAGCAGCTCCTTTACGGGTTGGGTTGGGAACGAGCAGTACTTC
j_call: TRBJ1-2; d_call: TRBD1; v_call: TRBV6-5; clone_size: many; cdr3_aa: CASSYDGTGRRGGYTF; cdr3_nt: TGTGCCAGCAGTTACGATGGGACAGGGCGCAGAGGTGGCTACACCTTC
j_call: TRBJ1-5; d_call: NA; v_call: TRBV7-6; clone_size: NA; cdr3_aa: CASSSALGAQHF; cdr3_nt: TGTGCCAGCAGCAGCGCCTTGGGGGCCCAGCATTTT
j_call: TRBJ1-1; d_call: NA; v_call: TRBV29-1; clone_size: NA; cdr3_aa: CSGTLGTTYTEAFF; cdr3_nt: TGCAGCGGAACCCTCGGGACAACGTATACTGAAGCTTTCTTT
j_call: TRBJ2-3; d_call: NA; v_call: TRBV11-2; clone_size: few; cdr3_aa: CASSRDPTDTQYF; cdr3_nt: TGTGCCAGCAGCCGTGACCCCACAGATACGCAGTATTTT
j_call: TRBJ2-4; d_call: NA; v_call: TRBV5-1; clone_size: NA; cdr3_aa: CASSLNPGNIQYF; cdr3_nt: TGCGCCAGCAGCTTGAATCCGGGAAACATTCAGTACTTC
j_call: TRBJ2-5; d_call: TRBD2; v_call: TRBV4-3; clone_size: few; cdr3_aa: CASSQDPGGEETQYF; cdr3_nt: TGCGCCAGCAGCCAAGATCCGGGGGGGGAAGAGACCCAGTACTTC
j_call: TRBJ2-7; d_call: NA; v_call: TRBV30; clone_size: NA; cdr3_aa: CAWSAKRGGSYEQYF; cdr3_nt: TGTGCCTGGAGCGCCAAGAGGGGGGGAAGCTACGAGCAGTACTTC
j_call: TRBJ1-1; d_call: NA; v_call: TRBV29-1; clone_size: many; cdr3_aa: CSVARGANTEAFF; cdr3_nt: TGCAGCGTTGCGCGCGGAGCTAACACTGAAGCTTTCTTT
j_call: TRBJ2-3; d_call: NA; v_call: TRBV27; clone_size: many; cdr3_aa: CASSSLSDTQYF; cdr3_nt: TGTGCCAGCAGTTCCCTCTCAGATACGCAGTATTTT
j_call: TRBJ1-1; d_call: NA; v_call: TRBV3-1; clone_size: many; cdr3_aa: CASSSADTYTEAFF; cdr3_nt: TGTGCCAGCAGCTCGGCGGATACGTACACTGAAGCTTTCTTT
j_call: TRBJ2-3; d_call: NA; v_call: TRBV11-2; clone_size: many; cdr3_aa: CASSPQGGERDTQYF; cdr3_nt: TGTGCCAGCAGCCCACAAGGGGGGGAGAGGGATACGCAGTATTTT
j_call: TRBJ2-7; d_call: NA; v_call: TRBV11-2; clone_size: many; cdr3_aa: CASSPGHRYEQYF; cdr3_nt: TGTGCCAGCAGCCCGGGACACCGCTACGAGCAGTACTTC
j_call: TRBJ2-7; d_call: TRBD2; v_call: TRBV28; clone_size: many; cdr3_aa: CASTLPWGGRVYF; cdr3_nt: TGTGCCAGCACCCTGCCTTGGGGGGGACGCGTGTACTTC
j_call: TRBJ2-1; d_call: TRBD1; v_call: TRBV4-2; clone_size: NA; cdr3_aa: CASSPEDRGNEQFF; cdr3_nt: TGTGCCAGCAGCCCCGAGGACAGGGGGAATGAGCAGTTCTTC
j_call: TRBJ1-2; d_call: NA; v_call: TRBV29-1; clone_size: many; cdr3_aa: CSVEAGMGGYTF; cdr3_nt: TGCAGCGTTGAGGCCGGCATGGGAGGCTACACCTTC
j_call: TRBJ2-7; d_call: TRBD1; v_call: TRBV4-1; clone_size: few; cdr3_aa: CASSQETGGFYEQYF; cdr3_nt: TGCGCCAGCAGCCAAGAGACAGGGGGCTTCTACGAGCAGTACTTC
j_call: TRBJ1-4; d_call: TRBD1; v_call: TRBV19; clone_size: NA; cdr3_aa: CASRPQNRGRVGKLFF; cdr3_nt: TGTGCCAGTAGGCCTCAGAACAGGGGGCGAGTCGGAAAACTGTTTTTT
j_call: TRBJ2-1; d_call: NA; v_call: TRBV11-2; clone_size: few; cdr3_aa: CASSMGNRESYNEQFF; cdr3_nt: TGTGCCAGCAGCATGGGGAACAGGGAATCCTACAATGAGCAGTTCTTC
j_call: TRBJ2-1; d_call: NA; v_call: TRBV11-3; clone_size: few; cdr3_aa: CASSLGTTFNEQFF; cdr3_nt: TGTGCCAGCAGCCTCGGGACGACTTTCAATGAGCAGTTCTTC
j_call: TRBJ2-3; d_call: NA; v_call: TRBV27; clone_size: many; cdr3_aa: CASSLSGLRTDTQYF; cdr3_nt: TGTGCCAGCAGTTTATCGGGGCTCCGCACAGATACGCAGTATTTT
j_call: TRBJ2-1; d_call: NA; v_call: TRBV4-2; clone_size: many; cdr3_aa: CASSQEPTGEPYNEQFF; cdr3_nt: TGTGCCAGCAGCCAAGAGCCAACGGGGGAACCCTACAATGAGCAGTTCTTC
j_call: TRBJ2-5; d_call: TRBD2; v_call: TRBV11-2; clone_size: many; cdr3_aa: CASSLGVAGYQETQYF; cdr3_nt: TGTGCCAGCAGCTTAGGAGTAGCGGGGTACCAAGAGACCCAGTACTTC
j_call: TRBJ2-3; d_call: NA; v_call: TRBV6-6; clone_size: NA; cdr3_aa: CASTPIDTRTDTQYF; cdr3_nt: TGTGCCAGCACCCCCATTGACACACGCACAGATACGCAGTATTTT
j_call: TRBJ2-1; d_call: NA; v_call: TRBV20-1; clone_size: many; cdr3_aa: CSALDGGQGDEQFF; cdr3_nt: TGCAGTGCCCTCGACGGGGGGCAGGGGGATGAGCAGTTCTTC
j_call: TRBJ2-1; d_call: NA; v_call: TRBV11-2; clone_size: many; cdr3_aa: CASNHISTSGVNEQFF; cdr3_nt: TGTGCCAGCAACCATATATCGACTTCGGGGGTCAATGAGCAGTTCTTC
j_call: TRBJ2-7; d_call: NA; v_call: TRBV5-1; clone_size: many; cdr3_aa: CASSSGNPIGTPIYEQYF; cdr3_nt: TGCGCCAGCAGTTCGGGAAACCCCATAGGGACACCCATCTACGAGCAGTACTTC
j_call: TRBJ2-5; d_call: NA; v_call: TRBV2; clone_size: NA; cdr3_aa: CASSARIRRAETQYF; cdr3_nt: TGTGCCAGCAGCGCTAGAATCCGGCGGGCGGAGACCCAGTACTTC
j_call: TRBJ2-3; d_call: NA; v_call: TRBV3-1; clone_size: few; cdr3_aa: CASSQVVRAGTDTQYF; cdr3_nt: TGTGCCAGCAGCCAAGTGGTCAGGGCGGGCACAGATACGCAGTATTTT
j_call: TRBJ2-2; d_call: TRBD1; v_call: TRBV7-8; clone_size: NA; cdr3_aa: CASSINRGQAGELFF; cdr3_nt: TGTGCCAGCAGCATAAACAGGGGGCAGGCCGGGGAGCTGTTTTTT
j_call: TRBJ1-2; d_call: NA; v_call: TRBV30; clone_size: NA; cdr3_aa: CAWSGVLRGGYTF; cdr3_nt: TGTGCCTGGAGTGGGGTATTGCGGGGTGGCTACACCTTC
j_call: TRBJ2-1; d_call: TRBD1; v_call: TRBV7-8; clone_size: NA; cdr3_aa: CASSEGAPSSYNEQFF; cdr3_nt: TGTGCCAGCAGCGAGGGGGCTCCCAGCTCCTACAATGAGCAGTTCTTC
j_call: TRBJ2-1; d_call: NA; v_call: TRBV6-2/TRBV6-3; clone_size: NA; cdr3_aa: CASSPLREQFF; cdr3_nt: TGTGCCAGCAGTCCCCTGCGAGAGCAGTTCTTC
j_call: TRBJ1-2; d_call: NA; v_call: TRBV15; clone_size: few; cdr3_aa: CATSRGEAYGYTF; cdr3_nt: TGTGCCACCAGCAGAGGGGAAGCCTATGGCTACACCTTC
j_call: TRBJ1-6; d_call: TRBD1; v_call: TRBV19; clone_size: few; cdr3_aa: CASSDRGSSPLHF; cdr3_nt: TGTGCCAGTAGCGACAGGGGGTCTTCACCCCTCCACTTT
j_call: TRBJ1-6; d_call: NA; v_call: TRBV6-5; clone_size: many; cdr3_aa: CASTPEGGRTNSPLHF; cdr3_nt: TGTGCCAGCACCCCGGAGGGGGGGCGAACTAATTCACCCCTCCACTTT
j_call: TRBJ2-5; d_call: NA; v_call: TRBV5-5; clone_size: NA; cdr3_aa: CASSYYPPQETQYF; cdr3_nt: TGTGCCAGCAGCTATTACCCTCCCCAAGAGACCCAGTACTTC
j_call: TRBJ1-5; d_call: NA; v_call: TRBV2; clone_size: NA; cdr3_aa: CASSPAVSNQPQHF; cdr3_nt: TGTGCCAGCAGCCCGGCAGTTAGCAATCAGCCCCAGCATTTT
j_call: TRBJ1-5; d_call: NA; v_call: TRBV5-5; clone_size: many; cdr3_aa: CASSLAGNQPQHF; cdr3_nt: TGCGCCAGCAGCTTGGCAGGGAATCAGCCCCAGCATTTT
j_call: TRBJ2-3; d_call: NA; v_call: TRBV6-5; clone_size: NA; cdr3_aa: CASSPGWGTDTQYF; cdr3_nt: TGTGCCAGCAGCCCCGGGTGGGGGACAGATACGCAGTATTTT